This is a list of T cell receptor beta chains from one sample in a study of blood T cells in healthy people across ages. TCRdb redid the calling of the 5' RACE reads with MiXCR, one entry per CDR3 protein. Of roughly 700,000 distinct CDR3 sequences listed, roughly 49% are singletons. The sample consisted of blood. The receptors come from a woman in her fifties or sixties in good health. Each CDR3 is given with its conserved first and last residue. D genes are given only for firm matches. Clone size is shown for a subset of rows, as once, few, many or a class of expanded clone.

d_call j_call clone_size v_call cdr3_nt cdr3_aa
. TRBJ1-6 few TRBV12-3/TRBV12-4 TGTGCCAGCAGTGTAATAGGCCCCGATTCACCCCTCCACTTT CASSVIGPDSPLHF
TRBD2 TRBJ2-1 few TRBV6-1 TGTGCCAGCAGTGAAGGGACTAGCGGGAGAATCTATGAGCAGTTCTTC CASSEGTSGRIYEQFF
TRBD1 TRBJ2-7 . TRBV20-1 TGCAGTGGAATCCAGGGGGCAATTTACGAGCAGTACTTC CSGIQGAIYEQYF
TRBD1 TRBJ2-7 few TRBV12-3/TRBV12-4 TGTGCCAGCAGTTTTTCACAGGGGGCTTACGAGCAGTACTTC CASSFSQGAYEQYF
TRBD1 TRBJ1-1 . TRBV5-1 TGCGCCAGCAGCTCCCAAACAGGGGGCGGCATGAACACTGAAGCTTTCTTT CASSSQTGGGMNTEAFF
. TRBJ1-4 . TRBV6-4 TGTGCCAGCACCAGGGACACCCATGAAAAACTGTTTTTT CASTRDTHEKLFF
. TRBJ2-5 . TRBV20-1 TGCAGTGCTAGAGTAAATCTGTTGAGGGGAGCGGGAGAGACCCAGTACTTC CSARVNLLRGAGETQYF
TRBD2 TRBJ2-3 few TRBV10-2 TGCGCCAGCGGGACTAGCGGGACCACAGATACGCAGTATTTT CASGTSGTTDTQYF
TRBD2 TRBJ2-1 . TRBV29-1 TGCAGCGTTGAAGGAGTTGGAGGACTAGCGGGAGCGGGCTCCTACAATGAGCAGTTCTTC CSVEGVGGLAGAGSYNEQFF
TRBD2 TRBJ2-2 . TRBV4-3 TGCGCCAGCAGCCAAGCCCCGACTAGCGGTACCGGGGAGCTGTTTTTT CASSQAPTSGTGELFF
. TRBJ1-5 . TRBV28 TGTGCCAGCAGTTTACAGAGCCATCAGCCCCAGCATTTT CASSLQSHQPQHF
. TRBJ1-2 many TRBV13 TGTGCCAGCAGCCCCTCCTATGGCTACACCTTC CASSPSYGYTF
TRBD1 TRBJ1-6 . TRBV15 TGTGCCACCAGCAGAAGGACAGGGAAAAATTCACCCCTCCACTTT CATSRRTGKNSPLHF
. TRBJ1-1 . TRBV29-1 TGCAGCGTTCTATGGGGAAACACTGAAGCTTTCTTT CSVLWGNTEAFF
. TRBJ1-2 few TRBV18 TGTGCCAGCTCGCGGGACGGTTTAGGCTATGGCTACACCTTC CASSRDGLGYGYTF
TRBD1 TRBJ2-1 . TRBV24-1 TGTGCCACCAGTCTATCTGGTCAGGGGGAGAATGAGCAGTTCTTC CATSLSGQGENEQFF
TRBD1 TRBJ1-1 . TRBV29-1 TGCAGCGTTCGCCGGGACAGGGGTCGAACTGAAGCTTTCTTT CSVRRDRGRTEAFF
TRBD1 TRBJ2-5 few TRBV7-2 TGTGCCAGCAGCTTAGCCAGGGGGTACCAAGAGACCCAGTACTTC CASSLARGYQETQYF
TRBD2 TRBJ2-7 few TRBV5-1 TGCGCCAGCAGCTTGGCCCAACTAGCGTACGAGCAGTACTTC CASSLAQLAYEQYF
TRBD1 TRBJ2-3 . TRBV6-6 TGTGCCAGCGAGGGACAGGGAACAGATACGCAGTATTTT CASEGQGTDTQYF
. TRBJ2-5 few TRBV28 TGTGCCAGCACCCCGGTATGGACAGAACTCCAAGAGACCCAGTACTTC CASTPVWTELQETQYF
. TRBJ2-3 few TRBV15 TGTGCCACCAGCAGAGTGGAAGTGCGGGGTACGCAGTATTTT CATSRVEVRGTQYF
. TRBJ1-1 . TRBV2 TGTGCCAGCAGTACACAGGGTGCTGGCACTGAAGCTTTCTTT CASSTQGAGTEAFF
. TRBJ2-5 . TRBV4-3 TGCGCCAGCAGCCAGGACGGGACCGAACCTGGTTTAGACTACAATGAGCAGTACTTC CASSQDGTEPGLDYNEQYF
. TRBJ2-7 . TRBV6-2/TRBV6-3 TGTGCCAGCAGTTCCTACGACGAGCAGTACTTC CASSSYDEQYF
TRBD2 TRBJ2-7 . TRBV12-3/TRBV12-4 TGTGCCAGCAGGGGGACACTAGCGGGAGGGAATCCCTACGAGCAGTACTTC CASRGTLAGGNPYEQYF
. TRBJ2-3 . TRBV29-1 TGCAGCGCCCGGCCTGCAGATACGCAGTATTTT CSARPADTQYF
TRBD2 TRBJ2-3 . TRBV20-1 TGCAGTGCTAGTTCGCAGGGACTAGCGGGAGGGCGGAACACAGATACGCAGTATTTT CSASSQGLAGGRNTDTQYF
. TRBJ2-7 . TRBV20-1 TGCAGTGCTCCCTTTCCCTGGAACGAGCAGTACTTC CSAPFPWNEQYF
. TRBJ1-5 . TRBV6-1 TGTGCCAGCAGTGAAGTAGGGGCCAGCAATCAGCCCCAGCATTTT CASSEVGASNQPQHF
. TRBJ2-7 many TRBV7-2 TGTGCCAGCAGATCGATCGCCAACGAGCAGTACTTC CASRSIANEQYF
. TRBJ2-7 . TRBV29-1 TGCAGCGTTGGAGGGGTAGTCTACGAGCAGTACTTC CSVGGVVYEQYF
. TRBJ1-4 few TRBV12-3/TRBV12-4 TGTGCCAGCAGTTTTACCGGGACAACAGAAAAACTGTTTTTT CASSFTGTTEKLFF
. TRBJ2-4 . TRBV14 TGTGCCAGCAGCCAAGATCAGGGGACTCAGTACTTC CASSQDQGTQYF
. TRBJ2-1 few TRBV5-1 TGCGCCAGCAGCTTGGCCGAGGGTCTCTCCTACAATGAGCAGTTCTTC CASSLAEGLSYNEQFF
. TRBJ2-1 once TRBV7-9 TGTGCCAGCAGCTGGGGCGCGGCCATCTCCTACAATGAGCAGTTCTTC CASSWGAAISYNEQFF
TRBD2 TRBJ2-5 . TRBV5-1 TGCGCCAGCAGCTCGACGACTAGCGGGATTGAGACCCAGTACTTC CASSSTTSGIETQYF
. TRBJ2-3 . TRBV30 TGTGCCTGGAGACCCACCCAGGATACGCAGTATTTT CAWRPTQDTQYF
. TRBJ2-6 few TRBV9 TGTGCCAGCAGCGTTGACGGCCGATCCTCTGGGGCCAACGTCCTGACTTTC CASSVDGRSSGANVLTF
TRBD2 TRBJ2-2 . TRBV7-2 TGTGCCAGCAGCTTACTAGCGGGAGCCGGGGAGCTGTTTTTT CASSLLAGAGELFF
. TRBJ2-1 few TRBV5-1 TGCGCCAGCAGCCCGGGGGACTCCCGCTTGGGGAATGAGCAGTTCTTC CASSPGDSRLGNEQFF
TRBD1 TRBJ2-3 . TRBV20-1 TGCAGTGCTAGGAAGACAGGGACAGATACGCAGTATTTT CSARKTGTDTQYF
. TRBJ2-5 few TRBV10-3 TGTGCCACCCATGGATTAGGAGAGACCCAGTACTTC CATHGLGETQYF
. TRBJ1-2 . TRBV5-6 TGTGCCAGCACCTCGGGACGGAGCTATGGCTACACCTTC CASTSGRSYGYTF
TRBD2 TRBJ2-2 . TRBV4-2 TGTGCCAGCAGCCAAGATATGAAAGCGGGAGGTCACACCGGGGAGCTGTTTTTT CASSQDMKAGGHTGELFF
TRBD1 TRBJ2-3 . TRBV20-1 TGCAGTGCTAGCATACCGGGACAGTACTCTTACTCTTCGGTGGATACGCAGTATTTT CSASIPGQYSYSSVDTQYF
TRBD1 TRBJ2-7 few TRBV28 TGTGCCAGCACCCATGGGACAGACCTCTACGAGCAGTACTTC CASTHGTDLYEQYF